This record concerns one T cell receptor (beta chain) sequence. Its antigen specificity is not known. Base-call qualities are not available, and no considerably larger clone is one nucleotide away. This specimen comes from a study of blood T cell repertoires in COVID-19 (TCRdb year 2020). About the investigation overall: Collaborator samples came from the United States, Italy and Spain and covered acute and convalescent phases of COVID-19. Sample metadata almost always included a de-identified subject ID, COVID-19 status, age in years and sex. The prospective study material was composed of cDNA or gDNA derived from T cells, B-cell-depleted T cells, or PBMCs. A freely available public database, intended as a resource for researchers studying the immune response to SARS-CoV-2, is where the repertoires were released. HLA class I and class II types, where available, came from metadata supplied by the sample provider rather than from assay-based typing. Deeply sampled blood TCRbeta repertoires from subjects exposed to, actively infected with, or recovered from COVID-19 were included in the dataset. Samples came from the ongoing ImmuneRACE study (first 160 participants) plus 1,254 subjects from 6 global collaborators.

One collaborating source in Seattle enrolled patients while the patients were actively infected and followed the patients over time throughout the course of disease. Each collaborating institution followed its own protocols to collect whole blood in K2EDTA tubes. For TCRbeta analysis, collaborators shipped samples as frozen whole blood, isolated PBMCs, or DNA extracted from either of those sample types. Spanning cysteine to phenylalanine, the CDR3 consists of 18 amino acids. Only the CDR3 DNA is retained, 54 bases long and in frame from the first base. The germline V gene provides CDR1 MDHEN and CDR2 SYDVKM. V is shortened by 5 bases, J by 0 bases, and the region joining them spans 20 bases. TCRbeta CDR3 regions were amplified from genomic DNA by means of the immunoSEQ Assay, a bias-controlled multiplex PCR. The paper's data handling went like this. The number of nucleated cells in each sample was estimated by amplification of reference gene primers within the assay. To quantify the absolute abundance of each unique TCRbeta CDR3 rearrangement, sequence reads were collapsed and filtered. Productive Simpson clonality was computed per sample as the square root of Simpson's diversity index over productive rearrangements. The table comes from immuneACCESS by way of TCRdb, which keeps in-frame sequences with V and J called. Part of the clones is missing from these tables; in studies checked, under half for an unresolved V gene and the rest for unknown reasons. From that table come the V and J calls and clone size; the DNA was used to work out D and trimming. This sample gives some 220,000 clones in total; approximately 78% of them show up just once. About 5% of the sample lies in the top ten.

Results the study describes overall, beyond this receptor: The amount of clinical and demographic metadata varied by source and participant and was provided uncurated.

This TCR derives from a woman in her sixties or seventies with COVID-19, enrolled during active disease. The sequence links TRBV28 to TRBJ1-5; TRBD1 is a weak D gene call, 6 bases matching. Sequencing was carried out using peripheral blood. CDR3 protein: CASSTQGSKRYSNQPQHF. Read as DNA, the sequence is TGTGCCAGCAGTACTCAGGGGTCTAAGAGGTATAGCAATCAGCCCCAGCATTTT.